Sequencing of this T cell receptor beta chain was carried out in a study of T cell clonality in common variable immunodeficiency. Study-level points and caveats: Compared with controls, CVID subjects had fewer shared TCRbeta clones. Reportedly, TCR beta sequences from common variable immunodeficiency showed fewer deletions and N-nucleotide insertions.

Clones were read by immunoSEQ multiplex PCR, and TCRdb kept only the in-frame ones, dropping some. Listed for the sample are about 23,000 clones, none seen a single time. The CDR3 is 15 residues long. Germline V gene lookup returns CDR1 MNHEY and CDR2 SVGEGT. Trimming removed 8 bases from V and 2 bases from J; junction bases left unmatched: 10. Diagnosis required reduced IgG, IgA and/or IgM with specific antibody deficiency. No CVID subject was ill or on immunomodulatory drugs when sampled. This clone was seen at least ten times. What it binds is unknown. The DNA ends 3 residues before the CDR3 does, and the rest of the CDR3 is filled in from the germline J gene.

This TCR was sampled from a human donor with common variable immunodeficiency. The sequenced material came from peripheral blood mononuclear cells. The chain links TRBV6-2 or TRBV6-3 to TRBJ2-7; 9 nucleotides agree with TRBD2. The part of the CDR3 DNA that was read is TGTGCCAGCCGGTCCGGGAGCGGGGGGCCCTACGAG. Translating it yields CASRSGSGGPYE. The whole CDR3 protein reads CASRSGSGGPYEQYF.